The clone carrying this T cell receptor (beta chain) was seen repeatedly, ten times or more. Its antigen is currently unknown. The authors made cDNA by 5'RACE with 10-nucleotide random UMIs. TCRdb reprocessed the 5' RACE reads via MiXCR and lists one record per CDR3 protein. The repertoire holds tens of thousands of distinct CDR3 sequences, with just over 2.5% as singletons. This sample was included in a study of neurological immune-mediated disorders. About the research overall: About 90% of the roughly 35 multiple sclerosis patients had relapsing-remitting disease; 3 had secondary progressive.

Study-wide results and caveats: Subjects shared no identical expanded-clone CDR3 amino acid sequences, suggesting private TCR-beta repertoires in all groups.

Trimming took off 3 bases at V and 5 bases at J, with 11 bases between the two ends. The CDR3 covers 14 residues. The germline CDR1 and CDR2 sequences are SGHAT and FQDESV (reference sequence). Sequences were obtained from PBMCs. This TCR was sampled from a woman in her 30s with multiple sclerosis. The chain employs TRBV11-1 and TRBJ2-1, with a possible D match to TRBD1 (6 bases). As DNA, the CDR3 is TGTGCCAGCAGCTTTCAGGGGACAAACAATGAGCAGTTCTTC. This translates into CASSFQGTNNEQFF.